The 21 T cell receptor beta chains below all came from one sample that was sequenced in a study of cytomegalovirus exposure and HLA in healthy donors. Use of 60 Vbeta and 13 Jbeta primers characterized the PCR. Produced via immunoSEQ multiplex PCR; TCRdb's table is partial and in-frame only. The sample shows some 130,000 clones, roughly 84% of them seen only once. Sequencing was performed on PBMCs. Source of these receptors: a man aged 50-60 years in good health and CMV-seronegative.

V and J are TRBV5-1 and TRBJ1-2; TRBD1 agrees at 7 bases. The junction had 4 bases not matched to a gene; V was cut back by 4 bases and J by 4 bases. The CDR3 spans 13 residues. Germline CDR1 is SGHRS and CDR2 is YFSETQ. The DNA for the CDR3 is TGCGCCAGCAGCCCCGGACAGGCCTATGGCTACACCTTC. Its protein is CASSPGQAYGYTF.

The chain joins TRBV5-1 to TRBJ2-5; tentatively, D is TRBD2 (6 bases). The CDR3 is 14 residues long. Trimming cost V 5 bases and J 0 bases, with 11 bases left between them. Germline V gives CDR1 SGHRS, CDR2 YFSETQ. The CDR3 protein is CASREGSYQETQYF. CDR3 sequence (DNA): TGCGCCAGCAGGGAGGGGTCCTACCAAGAGACCCAGTACTTC.

The chain links TRBV2 to TRBJ2-1; 11 bases align to TRBD2. Trimming cost V 4 bases and J 5 bases; bases outside gene matches: 4. Germline lookup yields CDR1 SNHLY and CDR2 FYNNEI. This CDR3 spans 15 amino acids. The CDR3 spells CASSVLAGGNNEQFF. The DNA of the CDR3 is TGTGCCAGCAGTGTTCTAGCGGGGGGAAACAATGAGCAGTTCTTC.

This sequence joins TRBV4-3 and TRBJ2-1; 12 bases align to TRBD2. In germline, CDR1 is LGHNA, CDR2 YSLEER. There are 15 residues in the CDR3. The ends lost 4 bases at V and 7 bases at J; junction bases unmatched: 5. The CDR3 sequence is CASSLGLAGLNEQFF. As DNA, the CDR3 is TGCGCCAGCAGCCTTGGACTAGCGGGGCTTAATGAGCAGTTCTTC.

This chain connects TRBV19 to TRBJ2-1, with D hard to call. V was clipped by 3 bases and J by 5 bases, with 11 bases between them. The CDR3 is made up of 14 amino acids. Germline V gene lookup returns CDR1 LNHDA and CDR2 SQIVND (reference sequence). The CDR3 spells CASSIYSPDNEQFF. In DNA form, the CDR3 reads TGTGCCAGTAGTATTTATTCGCCGGACAATGAGCAGTTCTTC.

In its sample, this clone was seen once. J is TRBJ1-2 and V is TRBV2; 9 positions match TRBD1. CDR3 size: 12 residues. Germline CDR1 SNHLY, CDR2 FYNNEI. V trimming: 6 bases; J trimming: 6 bases; junction bases outside the gene matches: 2. The CDR3 sequence: CASRDRGDGYTF. Here the CDR3 DNA reads TGTGCCAGCAGAGACAGGGGGGATGGCTACACCTTC.

The CDR3 loop is CASSVGIGTGVNEQFF. The CDR3 coding sequence is TGTGCCAGCAGCGTAGGAATAGGGACAGGAGTAAATGAGCAGTTCTTC. The chain couples TRBV9 to TRBJ2-1; 8 bases line up with TRBD1. J lost 7 bases, V lost 0 bases, and 9 bases had no gene match. This CDR3 is 16 amino acids long. From germline, CDR1 is SGDLS and CDR2 YYNGEE.

This clone was detected once. The J gene is TRBJ2-5, the V gene TRBV18; TRBD1 aligns across 8 bases. Gene TRBJ2-7 matches the end of the DNA better, so the J call may be wrong. This CDR3 is 14 amino acids long. Germline CDR1 and CDR2: KGHSH and LQKENI. The CDR3 region is CASSQSGTGDEQYF. The CDR3 DNA reads as TGTGCCAGCTCACAATCCGGGACAGGAGACGAGCAGTACTTC.

The V gene is TRBV7-9, the J gene TRBJ1-5, with 7 bases lining up with TRBD1. The germline V gene encodes CDR1 SEHNR and CDR2 FQNEAQ (reference sequence). The V segment lost 5 bases and the J segment 0 bases; nucleotides outside the gene matches: 4. This CDR3 is 15 amino acids long. CDR3: CASSQTGNSNQPQHF. The CDR3 nucleotides are TGTGCCAGCAGCCAGACAGGGAATAGCAATCAGCCCCAGCATTTT. The full variable domain, in which reference TRBV7-9 and TRBJ1-5 provide the parts outside the CDR3, is DTGVSQNPRHKITKRGQNVTFRCDPISEHNRLYWYRQTLGQGPEFLTYFQNEAQLEKSRLLSDRFSAERPKGSFSTLEIQRTEQGDSAMYLCASSQTGNSNQPQHFGDGTRLSIL.

In this sample, this clone turned up a few times. The V call is TRBV5-4, the J call TRBJ2-2; TRBD1 agrees at 9 bases. Germline CDR1 and CDR2: SGHNT and YYREEE (reference sequence). The J segment lost 6 bases and the V segment lost 1 base, leaving 10 bases of the junction unmatched. There are 17 residues in the CDR3. CDR3 amino acids: CASSLRDREFRAGELFF. As DNA, the CDR3 is TGTGCCAGCAGCTTGCGGGACAGGGAATTTCGGGCCGGGGAGCTGTTTTTT.

The V and J genes are TRBV29-1 and TRBJ1-2; 7 nucleotides match TRBD1. The CDR3 is 14 amino acids. The J segment lost 0 bases and the V segment lost 5 bases, leaving 6 bases of the junction unmatched. CDR1 is SQVTM, CDR2 ANQGSEA, per germline. CDR3 nucleotides: TGCAGCGTTAATCAGGACAGGTCTAACTATGGCTACACCTTC. Protein: CSVNQDRSNYGYTF.

The J gene is TRBJ2-3, the V gene TRBV5-4; 9 bases align to TRBD2. CDR3 length: 15 residues. V shed 4 bases, J shed 2 bases, and the junction held 5 bases outside the gene matches. Germline assignment: CDR1 SGHNT and CDR2 YYREEE (reference sequence). CDR3 DNA: TGTGCCAGCAGCGCTAGCGGGGCGCACACAGATACGCAGTATTTT. It codes for CASSASGAHTDTQYF.

Of note for this clone: Additional DNA sequences in this sample encode the identical CDR3. This rearrangement joins TRBV5-1 to TRBJ2-3; 8 bases are a match to TRBD1. Germline V gene sequence: CDR1 SGHRS, CDR2 YFSETQ. The CDR3 length is 14 residues. V gave up 3 bases and J gave up 4 bases; unmatched junction bases: 4. CDR3 bases: TGCGCCAGCAGCTCCGGACAGGGTGCAGATACGCAGTATTTT. Translated, it gives CASSSGQGADTQYF.

With respect to this clone: Other DNA sequences in this specimen translate into the identical CDR3. The chain combines TRBV2 with TRBJ1-1, with D perhaps TRBD1 (5 bases). V lost 4 bases and J 4 bases, leaving 10 bases between the germline ends. The CDR3 consists of 13 residues. The germline V gene has CDR1 SNHLY and CDR2 FYNNEI. The CDR3 nucleotides are TGTGCCAGCAGTGTGGGGGGAGGCACTGAAGCTTTCTTT. It specifies CASSVGGGTEAFF.

The rearrangement links TRBV5-1 to TRBJ1-6, with D perhaps TRBD1 (6 bases). V gave up 0 bases and J gave up 7 bases, with 11 bases separating them. Germline lookup yields CDR1 SGHRS and CDR2 YFSETQ. The CDR3 totals 15 residues. CDR3 loop: CASSLEGGKNSPLHF. The CDR3 nucleotides are TGCGCCAGCAGCTTGGAAGGGGGAAAAAATTCACCCCTCCACTTT.

V and J are TRBV5-8 and TRBJ1-1, with D unclear. The CDR3 loop spans 13 amino acids. The V end was cut by 1 base, the J end by 6 bases, with 10 bases between. Germline loops: CDR1 SGHTS, CDR2 YDEGEE. CDR3 nucleotide sequence: TGTGCCAGCAGCTTGCTGAGCTACCCTGAAGCTTTCTTT. Amino acids: CASSLLSYPEAFF.

The J gene is TRBJ2-7, the V gene TRBV30, with 9 bases that match TRBD1. V lost 2 bases and J lost 4; bases outside the gene matches: 9. The germline V gene has CDR1 GTSNPN and CDR2 SVGIG (reference sequence). The CDR3 contains 15 residues. The CDR3: CAWSTGGDRDYEQYF. CDR3 nucleotide sequence: TGTGCCTGGAGTACGGGTGGGGACAGGGATTACGAGCAGTACTTC. The whole variable domain, remainder taken from reference TRBV30 and TRBJ2-7, is SQTIHQWPATLVQPVGSPLSLECTVEGTSNPNLYWYRQAAGRGLQLLFYSVGIGQISSEVPQNLSASRPQDRQFILSSKKLLLSDSGFYLCAWSTGGDRDYEQYFGPGTRLTVT.

V gene TRBV5-1 combines with J gene TRBJ2-7; perhaps TRBD2 as D (6 bases). The germline V and J ends were trimmed by 0 bases and 3 bases, with 10 bases remaining between them. This CDR3 region has 14 residues. Germline V gene lookup returns CDR1 SGHRS and CDR2 YFSETQ. This CDR3 reads CASSLATSHYEQYF. In nucleotides, the CDR3 is TGCGCCAGCAGCTTGGCCACTAGCCACTACGAGCAGTACTTC.

This chain uses TRBV7-3 with TRBJ1-6; D is possibly TRBD1 (6 bases). Trimming took 2 bases from V and 8 from J, leaving 13 bases between them. CDR3 length: 15 residues. Germline V lookup: CDR1 SGHTA, CDR2 FQGTGA. The CDR3 DNA reads as TGTGCCAGCAGCTTAGGTCGAGGGGGGGATTCACCCCTCCACTTT. Its translation: CASSLGRGGDSPLHF.

The DNA of the CDR3 is TGCAGCGTTGAAGTCCAGGGCGGAACCTACGAGCAGTACTTC. Translated, it gives CSVEVQGGTYEQYF. The J gene is TRBJ2-7, the V gene TRBV29-1; tentative D call: TRBD1 (5 bases). V was clipped by 1 base and J by 2 bases, with 12 bases between them. CDR3 length equals 14 residues. The V gene's germline CDR1 is SQVTM and CDR2 ANQGSEA.

The chain is built from TRBV2 and TRBJ2-3; unclear D gene. The CDR3 consists of 12 residues. Germline lookup yields CDR1 SNHLY and CDR2 FYNNEI. V lost 5 bases and J 3 bases, leaving 6 bases between the germline ends. The CDR3 reads CASSYTTDTQYF. The CDR3, as DNA: TGTGCCAGCAGTTACACGACAGATACGCAGTATTTT. The full variable domain, with the rest looked up from reference TRBV2 and TRBJ2-3, is EPEVTQTPSHQVTQMGQEVILRCVPISNHLYFYWYRQILGQKVEFLVSFYNNEISEKSEIFDDQFSVERPDGSNFTLKIRSTKLEDSAMYFCASSYTTDTQYFGPGTRLTVL.